The text below deals with one T cell receptor (beta chain). Its antigen is unidentified. This CDR3 is built from 17 residues. The V gene's germline CDR1 is GTSNPN and CDR2 SVGIG (reference sequence). The V end was cut by 4 bases, the J end by 1 base, with 20 bases between. This table comes from immunoSEQ multiplex PCR, and its TCRdb copy is limited to in-frame clones, with some not included. The table lists roughly 150,000 clones, 85% to 90% of them singletons. The sample comes from a study of T cell responses to AZD1222 COVID-19 vaccine. Study outcomes and limitations: Most donors were white British and more were female, and clonal diversity was possibly underestimated. Nearly half of the spike-specific TCRs reportedly recognize variant regions that carry no mutations. Spike was spanned by vaccine-associated CD4 TCRs, with dominance at 160-218 and 743-854. In all cases, repertoires were sampled only after the peak T cell response.

The chain links TRBV30 to TRBJ1-3, with D tentatively TRBD1 (6 bases). This clonotype was sampled from an adult in good health. Specimen: peripheral blood, collected on day 0 of AZD1222 vaccination. CDR3 nucleotide sequence: TGTGCCTGGACGTTTTCCAGGGGCCCGGGATCTGGAAACACCATATATTTT. Its protein is CAWTFSRGPGSGNTIYF.